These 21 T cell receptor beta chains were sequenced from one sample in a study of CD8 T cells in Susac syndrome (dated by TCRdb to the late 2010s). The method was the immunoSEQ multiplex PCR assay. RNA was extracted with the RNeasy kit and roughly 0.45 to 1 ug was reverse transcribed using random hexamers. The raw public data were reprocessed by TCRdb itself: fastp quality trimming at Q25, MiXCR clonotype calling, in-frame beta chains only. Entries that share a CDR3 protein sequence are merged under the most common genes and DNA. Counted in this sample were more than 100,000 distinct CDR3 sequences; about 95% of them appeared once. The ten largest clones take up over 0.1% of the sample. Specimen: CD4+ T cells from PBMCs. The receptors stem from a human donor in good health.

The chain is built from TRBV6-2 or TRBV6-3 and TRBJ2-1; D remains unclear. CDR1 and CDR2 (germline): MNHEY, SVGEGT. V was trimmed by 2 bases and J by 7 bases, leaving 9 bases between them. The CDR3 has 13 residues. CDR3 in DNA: TGTGCCAGCAGTTACGAGGCGGTTAATGAGCAGTTCTTC. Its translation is CASSYEAVNEQFF.

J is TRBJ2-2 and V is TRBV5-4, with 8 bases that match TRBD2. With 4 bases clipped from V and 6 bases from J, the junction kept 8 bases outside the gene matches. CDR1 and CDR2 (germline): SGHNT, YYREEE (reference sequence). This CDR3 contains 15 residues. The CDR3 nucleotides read TGTGCCAGCAGCCCCCGGGGTAGCGGGGCCGGGGAGCTGTTTTTT. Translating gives CASSPRGSGAGELFF.

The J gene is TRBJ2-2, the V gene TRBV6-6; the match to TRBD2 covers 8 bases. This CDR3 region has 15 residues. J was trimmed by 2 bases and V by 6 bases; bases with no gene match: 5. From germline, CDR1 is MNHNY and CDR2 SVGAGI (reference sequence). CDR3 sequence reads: CASRPSGFNTGELFF. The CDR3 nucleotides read TGTGCCAGCAGGCCTAGCGGGTTCAACACCGGGGAGCTGTTTTTT.

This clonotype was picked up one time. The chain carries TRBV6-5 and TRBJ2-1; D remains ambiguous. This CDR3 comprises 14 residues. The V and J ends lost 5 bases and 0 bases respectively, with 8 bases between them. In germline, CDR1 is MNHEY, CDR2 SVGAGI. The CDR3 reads CASSTVSSYNEQFF. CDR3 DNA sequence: TGTGCCAGCAGTACAGTTAGCTCCTACAATGAGCAGTTCTTC.

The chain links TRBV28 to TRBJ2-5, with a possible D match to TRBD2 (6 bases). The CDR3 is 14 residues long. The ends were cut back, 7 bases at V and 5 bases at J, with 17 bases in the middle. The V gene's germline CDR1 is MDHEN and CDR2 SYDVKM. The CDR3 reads CASNGASVGETQYF. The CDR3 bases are TGTGCCAGCAACGGCGCTAGCGTGGGGGAGACCCAGTACTTC. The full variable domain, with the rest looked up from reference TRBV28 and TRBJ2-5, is DVKVTQSSRYLVKRTGEKVFLECVQDMDHENMFWYRQDPGLGLRLIYFSYDVKMKEKGDIPEGYSVSREKKERFSLILESASTNQTSMYLCASNGASVGETQYFGPGTRLLVL.

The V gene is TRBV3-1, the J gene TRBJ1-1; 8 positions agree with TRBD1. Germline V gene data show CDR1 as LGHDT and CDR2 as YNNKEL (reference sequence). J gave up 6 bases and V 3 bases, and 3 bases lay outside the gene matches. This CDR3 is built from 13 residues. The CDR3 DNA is TGTGCCAGCAGCCAGGGGACAGGCGCTGAAGCTTTCTTT. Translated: CASSQGTGAEAFF.

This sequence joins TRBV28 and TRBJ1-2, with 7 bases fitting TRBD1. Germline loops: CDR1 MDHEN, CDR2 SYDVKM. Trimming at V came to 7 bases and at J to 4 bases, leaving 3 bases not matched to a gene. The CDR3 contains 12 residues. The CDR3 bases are TGTGCCAGCATGAGGGACAGCTATGGCTACACCTTC. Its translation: CASMRDSYGYTF.

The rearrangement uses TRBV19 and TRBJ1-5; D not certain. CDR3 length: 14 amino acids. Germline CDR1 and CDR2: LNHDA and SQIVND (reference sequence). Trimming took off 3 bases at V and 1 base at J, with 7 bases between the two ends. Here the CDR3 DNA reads TGTGCCAGTAGTATCGGAGGAAGCAATCAGCCCCAGCATTTT. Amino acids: CASSIGGSNQPQHF.

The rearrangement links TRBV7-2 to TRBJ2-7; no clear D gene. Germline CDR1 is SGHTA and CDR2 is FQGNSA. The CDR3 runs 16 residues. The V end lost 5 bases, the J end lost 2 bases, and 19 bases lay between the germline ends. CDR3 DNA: TGTGCCAGCAGCCCGGCCGGGTTATCTTCAACCTACGAGCAGTACTTC. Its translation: CASSPAGLSSTYEQYF.

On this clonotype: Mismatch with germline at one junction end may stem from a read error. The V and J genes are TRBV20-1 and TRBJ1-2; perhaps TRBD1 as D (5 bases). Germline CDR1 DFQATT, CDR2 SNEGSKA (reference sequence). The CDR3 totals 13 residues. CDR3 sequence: CSPRGRANYGYTF. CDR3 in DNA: TGCAGTCCTAGGGGCAGGGCTAACTATGGCTACACCTTC.

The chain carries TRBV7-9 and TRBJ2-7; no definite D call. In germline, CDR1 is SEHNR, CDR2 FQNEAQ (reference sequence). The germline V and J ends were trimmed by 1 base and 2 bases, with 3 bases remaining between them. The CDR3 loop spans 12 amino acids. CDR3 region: CASSLVPYEQYF. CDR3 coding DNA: TGTGCCAGCAGCTTAGTCCCCTACGAGCAGTACTTC.

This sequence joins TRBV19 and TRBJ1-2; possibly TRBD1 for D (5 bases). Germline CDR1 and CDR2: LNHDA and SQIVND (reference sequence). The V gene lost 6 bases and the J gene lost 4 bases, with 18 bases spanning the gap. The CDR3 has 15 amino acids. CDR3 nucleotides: TGTGCCAGTAGGACTACAGGCGGCTACGGCTATGGCTACACCTTC. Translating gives CASRTTGGYGYGYTF.

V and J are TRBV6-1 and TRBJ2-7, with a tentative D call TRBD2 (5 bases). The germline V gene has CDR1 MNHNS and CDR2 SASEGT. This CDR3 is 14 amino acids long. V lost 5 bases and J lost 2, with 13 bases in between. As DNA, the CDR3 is TGTGCCAGCAGTCCTCGGGGTTCGCCCTACGAGCAGTACTTC. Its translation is CASSPRGSPYEQYF.

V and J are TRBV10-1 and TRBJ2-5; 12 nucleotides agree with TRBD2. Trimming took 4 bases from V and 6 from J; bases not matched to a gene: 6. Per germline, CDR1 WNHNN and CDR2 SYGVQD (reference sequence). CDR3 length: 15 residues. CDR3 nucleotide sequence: TGCGCCAGCAGTGCGACTAGCGGGAGTGGTAAGACCCAGTACTTC. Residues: CASSATSGSGKTQYF.

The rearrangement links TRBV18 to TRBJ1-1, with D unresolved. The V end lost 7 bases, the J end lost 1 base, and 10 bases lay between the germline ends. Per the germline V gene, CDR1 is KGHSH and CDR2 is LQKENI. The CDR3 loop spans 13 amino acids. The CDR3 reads CASWGAGNTEAFF. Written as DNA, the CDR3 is TGTGCCAGCTGGGGAGCAGGGAACACTGAAGCTTTCTTT.

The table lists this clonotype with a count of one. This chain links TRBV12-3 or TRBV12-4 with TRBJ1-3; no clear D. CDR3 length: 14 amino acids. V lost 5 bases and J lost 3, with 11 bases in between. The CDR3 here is CASSPRLIGNTIYF. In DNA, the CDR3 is TGTGCCAGCAGTCCCCGACTGATTGGAAACACCATATATTTT.

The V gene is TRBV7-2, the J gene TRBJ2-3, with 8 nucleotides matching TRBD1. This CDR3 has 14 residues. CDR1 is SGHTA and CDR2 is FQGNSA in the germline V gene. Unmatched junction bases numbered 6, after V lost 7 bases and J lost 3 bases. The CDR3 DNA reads TGTGCCAGCACCTGGACAGGGATAACAGATACGCAGTATTTT. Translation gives CASTWTGITDTQYF.

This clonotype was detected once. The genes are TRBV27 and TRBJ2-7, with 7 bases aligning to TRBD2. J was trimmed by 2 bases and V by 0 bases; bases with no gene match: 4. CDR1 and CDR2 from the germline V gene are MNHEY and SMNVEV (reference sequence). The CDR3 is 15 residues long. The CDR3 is CASSLSAGETYEQYF. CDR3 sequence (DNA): TGTGCCAGCAGTTTATCGGCGGGAGAAACCTACGAGCAGTACTTC.

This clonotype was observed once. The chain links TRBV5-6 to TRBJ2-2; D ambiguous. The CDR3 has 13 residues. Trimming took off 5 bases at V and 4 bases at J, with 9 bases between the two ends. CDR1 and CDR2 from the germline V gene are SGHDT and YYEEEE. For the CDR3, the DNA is TGTGCCAGCAGTTTCCTAGGCACCGGGGAGCTGTTTTTT. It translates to CASSFLGTGELFF.

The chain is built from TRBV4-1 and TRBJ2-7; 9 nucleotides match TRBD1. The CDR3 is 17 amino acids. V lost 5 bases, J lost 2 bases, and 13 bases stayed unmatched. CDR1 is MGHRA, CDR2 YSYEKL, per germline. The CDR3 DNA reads TGCGCCAGCAGCTACGGGACAGGGACCTCTCCGCCCTACGAGCAGTACTTC. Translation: CASSYGTGTSPPYEQYF.

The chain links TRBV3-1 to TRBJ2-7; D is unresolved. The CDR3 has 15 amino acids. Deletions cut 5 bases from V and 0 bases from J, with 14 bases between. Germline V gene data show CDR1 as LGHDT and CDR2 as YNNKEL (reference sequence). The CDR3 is CASSSYASSSYEQYF. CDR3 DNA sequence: TGTGCCAGCAGCTCATACGCGAGCAGCTCCTACGAGCAGTACTTC.